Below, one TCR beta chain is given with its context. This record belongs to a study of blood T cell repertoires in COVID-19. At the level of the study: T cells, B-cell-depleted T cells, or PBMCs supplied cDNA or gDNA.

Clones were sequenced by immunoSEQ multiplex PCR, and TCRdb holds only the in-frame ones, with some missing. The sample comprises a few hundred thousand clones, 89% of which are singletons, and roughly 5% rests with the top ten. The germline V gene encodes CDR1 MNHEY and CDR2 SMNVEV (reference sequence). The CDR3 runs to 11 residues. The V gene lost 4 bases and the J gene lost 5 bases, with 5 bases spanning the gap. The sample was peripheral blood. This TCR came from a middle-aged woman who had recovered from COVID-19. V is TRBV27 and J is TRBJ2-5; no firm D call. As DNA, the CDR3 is TGTGCCAGCAGTTCCCGGGAGACCCAGTACTTC. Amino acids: CASSSRETQYF.